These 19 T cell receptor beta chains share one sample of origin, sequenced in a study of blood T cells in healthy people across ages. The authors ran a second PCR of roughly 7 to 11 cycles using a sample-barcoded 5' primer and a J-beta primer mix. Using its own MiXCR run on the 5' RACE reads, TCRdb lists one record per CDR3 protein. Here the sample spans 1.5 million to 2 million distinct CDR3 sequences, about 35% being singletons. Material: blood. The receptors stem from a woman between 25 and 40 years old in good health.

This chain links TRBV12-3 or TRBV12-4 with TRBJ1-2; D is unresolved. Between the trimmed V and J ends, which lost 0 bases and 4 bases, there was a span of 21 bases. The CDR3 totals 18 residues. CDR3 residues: CASSLARQVIPHFYGYTF. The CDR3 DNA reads TGTGCCAGCAGTTTAGCGCGGCAGGTGATCCCCCATTTCTATGGCTACACCTTC.

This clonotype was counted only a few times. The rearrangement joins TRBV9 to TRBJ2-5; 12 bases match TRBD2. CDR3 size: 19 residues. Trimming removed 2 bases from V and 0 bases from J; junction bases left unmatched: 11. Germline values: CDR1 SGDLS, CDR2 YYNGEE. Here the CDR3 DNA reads TGTGCCAGCAGCGTGGGCTCTAGCGGGGGGGGAATGTACCAAGAGACCCAGTACTTC. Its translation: CASSVGSSGGGMYQETQYF.

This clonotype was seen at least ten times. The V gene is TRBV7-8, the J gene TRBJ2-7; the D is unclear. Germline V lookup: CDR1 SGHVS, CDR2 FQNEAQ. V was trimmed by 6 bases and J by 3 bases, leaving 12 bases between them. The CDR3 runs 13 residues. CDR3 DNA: TGTGCCAGCAGTCCATCAGCAGTCTACGAGCAGTACTTC. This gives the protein CASSPSAVYEQYF.

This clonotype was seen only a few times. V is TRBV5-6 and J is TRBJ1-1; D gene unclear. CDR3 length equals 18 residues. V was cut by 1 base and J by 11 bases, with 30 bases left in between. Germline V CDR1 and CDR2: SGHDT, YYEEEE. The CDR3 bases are TGTGCCAGCAGCTTGCAGACAACCGGGCGTCCCGACCGCCCAACGGCTTTCTTT. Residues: CASSLQTTGRPDRPTAFF.

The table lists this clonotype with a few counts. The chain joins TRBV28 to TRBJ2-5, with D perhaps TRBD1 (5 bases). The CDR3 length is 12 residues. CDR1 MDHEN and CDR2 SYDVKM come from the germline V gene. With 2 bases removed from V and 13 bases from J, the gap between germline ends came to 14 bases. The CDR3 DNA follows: TGTGCCAGCAGTTTACCCCTCCAGGGTCTGTACTTC. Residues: CASSLPLQGLYF.

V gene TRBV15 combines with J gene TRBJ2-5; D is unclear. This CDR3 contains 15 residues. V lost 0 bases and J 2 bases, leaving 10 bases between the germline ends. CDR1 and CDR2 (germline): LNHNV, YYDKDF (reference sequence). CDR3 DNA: TGTGCCACCAGCAGAGATCGGGCAGCACAAGAGACCCAGTACTTC. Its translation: CATSRDRAAQETQYF.

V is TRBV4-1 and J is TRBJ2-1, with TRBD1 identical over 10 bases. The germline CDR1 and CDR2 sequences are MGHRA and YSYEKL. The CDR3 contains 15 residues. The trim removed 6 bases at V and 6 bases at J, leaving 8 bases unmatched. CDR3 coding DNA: TGCGCCAGCAGTCGAACCGGGACAGGGGTCAATGAGCAGTTCTTC. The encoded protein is CASSRTGTGVNEQFF.

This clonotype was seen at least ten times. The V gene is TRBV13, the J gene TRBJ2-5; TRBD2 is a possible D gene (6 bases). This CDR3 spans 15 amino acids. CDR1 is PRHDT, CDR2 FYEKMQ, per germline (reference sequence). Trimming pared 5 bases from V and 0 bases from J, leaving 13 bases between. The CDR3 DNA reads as TGTGCCAGCAGCCTCCGCGGAGGGTACCAAGAGACCCAGTACTTC. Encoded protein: CASSLRGGYQETQYF.

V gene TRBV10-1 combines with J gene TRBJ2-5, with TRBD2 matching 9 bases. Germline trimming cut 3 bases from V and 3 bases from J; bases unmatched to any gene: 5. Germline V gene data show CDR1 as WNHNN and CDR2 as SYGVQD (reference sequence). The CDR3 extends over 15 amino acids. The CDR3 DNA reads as TGCGCCAGCAGTGACACCGGACTAGCGAAAGAGACCCAGTACTTC. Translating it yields CASSDTGLAKETQYF.

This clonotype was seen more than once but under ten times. CDR3 in DNA: TGCGCCAGCAGGAGGGACATGAACACTGAAGCTTTCTTT. Translation: CASRRDMNTEAFF. The chain employs TRBV5-1 and TRBJ1-1; D possibly corresponds to TRBD1 (6 bases). This CDR3 contains 13 residues. The V end was cut by 5 bases, the J end by 0 bases, with 8 bases between. Per germline, CDR1 SGHRS and CDR2 YFSETQ.

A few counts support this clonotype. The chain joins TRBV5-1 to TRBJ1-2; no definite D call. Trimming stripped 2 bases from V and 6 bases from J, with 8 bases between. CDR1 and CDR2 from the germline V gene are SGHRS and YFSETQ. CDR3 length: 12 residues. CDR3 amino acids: CASSLLRDGYTF. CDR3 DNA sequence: TGCGCCAGCAGCTTACTCCGAGATGGCTACACCTTC.

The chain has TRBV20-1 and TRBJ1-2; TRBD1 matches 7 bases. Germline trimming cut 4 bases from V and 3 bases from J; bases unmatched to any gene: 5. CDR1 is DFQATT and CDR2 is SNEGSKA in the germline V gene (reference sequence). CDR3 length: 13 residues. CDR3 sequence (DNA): TGCAGTGCTACTAGGGGGCCGGACTATGGCTACACCTTC. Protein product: CSATRGPDYGYTF.

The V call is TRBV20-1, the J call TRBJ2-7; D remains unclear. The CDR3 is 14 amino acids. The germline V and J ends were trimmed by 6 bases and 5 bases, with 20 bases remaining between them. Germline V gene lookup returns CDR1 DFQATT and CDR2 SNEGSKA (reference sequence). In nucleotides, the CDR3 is TGCAGTGCCCCCACCCAGCTACCACCGGACGAGCAGTACTTC. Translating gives CSAPTQLPPDEQYF.

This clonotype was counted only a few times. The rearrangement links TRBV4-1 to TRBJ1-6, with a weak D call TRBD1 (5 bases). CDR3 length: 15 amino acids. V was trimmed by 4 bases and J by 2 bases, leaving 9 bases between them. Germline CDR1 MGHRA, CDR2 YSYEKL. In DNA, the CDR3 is TGCGCCAGCAGCCCCAGGGAAGCCTATAATTCACCCCTCCACTTT. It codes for CASSPREAYNSPLHF.

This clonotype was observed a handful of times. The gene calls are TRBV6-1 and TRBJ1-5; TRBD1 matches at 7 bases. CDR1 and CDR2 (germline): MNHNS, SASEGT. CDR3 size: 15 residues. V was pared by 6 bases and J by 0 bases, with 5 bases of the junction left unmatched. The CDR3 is CASRDRQGSNQPQHF. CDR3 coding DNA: TGTGCCAGCAGAGACAGACAGGGTAGCAATCAGCCCCAGCATTTT.

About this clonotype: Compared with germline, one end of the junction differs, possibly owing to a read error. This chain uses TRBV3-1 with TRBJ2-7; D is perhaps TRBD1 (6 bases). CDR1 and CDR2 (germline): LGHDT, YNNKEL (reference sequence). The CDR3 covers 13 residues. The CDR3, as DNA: TGTGTCAGCAGCTCCCTGAGAGGGGGCGAGCAGTACTTC. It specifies CVSSSLRGGEQYF.

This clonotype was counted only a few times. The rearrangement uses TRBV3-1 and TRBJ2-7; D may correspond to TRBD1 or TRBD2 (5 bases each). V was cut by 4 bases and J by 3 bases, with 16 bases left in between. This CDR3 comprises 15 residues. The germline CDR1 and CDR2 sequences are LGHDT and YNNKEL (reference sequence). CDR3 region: CASSLRGEVGYEQYF. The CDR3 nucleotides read TGTGCCAGCAGCCTCCGGGGCGAAGTCGGCTACGAGCAGTACTTC.

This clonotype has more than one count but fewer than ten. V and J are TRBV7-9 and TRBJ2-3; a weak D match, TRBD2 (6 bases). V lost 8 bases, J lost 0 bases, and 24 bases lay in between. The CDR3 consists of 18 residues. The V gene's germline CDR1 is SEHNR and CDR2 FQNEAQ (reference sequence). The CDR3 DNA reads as TGTGCCAGCGCTGGAACCCTCATCTGGGGGACTAGCACAGATACGCAGTATTTT. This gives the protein CASAGTLIWGTSTDTQYF.

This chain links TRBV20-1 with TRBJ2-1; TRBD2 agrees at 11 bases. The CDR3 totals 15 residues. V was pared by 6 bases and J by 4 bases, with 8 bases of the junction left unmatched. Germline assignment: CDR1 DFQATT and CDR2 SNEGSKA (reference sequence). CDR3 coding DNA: TGCAGTGCCCAGGAGAGGACTAGCGGGTACAATGAGCAGTTCTTC. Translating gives CSAQERTSGYNEQFF.